The T cell receptor beta chain described here comes from a study of CD8 T cells in ankylosing spondylitis. Findings and limits, study-wide: Apparently characteristic of ankylosing spondylitis blood was a TCR beta motif (eight highly homologous variants).

Germline V gives CDR1 LNHDA, CDR2 SQIVND (reference sequence). The V end lost 0 bases, the J end lost 8 bases, and 13 bases lay between the germline ends. The CDR3 sequence is 14 residues long. This clonotype appeared a few times. What it recognizes is unknown. TCRdb used MiXCR to reprocess the 5' RACE reads, holding one entry per CDR3 protein. The sample includes some 240,000 distinct CDR3 sequences, 20% to 30% of them seen just once. The rearrangement uses TRBV19 and TRBJ1-2, with D unresolved. The receptor was isolated from a male donor with ankylosing spondylitis or in good health (not recorded which). Sequenced sample: blood, either unsorted or a sorted T cell fraction (not recorded which). The CDR3 DNA reads as TGTGCCAGTAGTATAGACTGGACCGGTTACGGCTACACCTTC. Its translation: CASSIDWTGYGYTF. The variable domain in full, with the rest retrieved from reference TRBV19 and TRBJ1-2, is DGGITQSPKYLFRKEGQNVTLSCEQNLNHDAMYWYRQDPGQGLRLIYYSQIVNDFQKGDIAEGYSVSREKKESFPLTVTSAQKNPTAFYLCASSIDWTGYGYTFGSGTRLTVV.